These T cell receptor beta chains were read from a single sample in a study of cytomegalovirus exposure and HLA in healthy donors. Some clones are missing from TCRdb's copy, which holds only in-frame ones; the method was immunoSEQ multiplex PCR. The sample consists of roughly 43,000 clones, under 65% of them appearing once. Material: PBMCs. The origin of the receptors is a human donor in good health. The CDR3 runs from the conserved cysteine through the conserved F or W. The D gene is left open where the match is weak. Clone size appears in some rows only: once, few, many, or a class for an expanded clone.

v_call	clone_size	d_call	j_call	cdr3_nt	cdr3_aa
TRBV30	-	-	TRBJ1-2	TGTGCCTGGAGTCTTGACAGAAACTATGGCTACACCTTC	CAWSLDRNYGYTF
TRBV4-1	-	-	TRBJ1-6	TGCGCCAGCAGCCAATGGACAGCTAATTCACCCCTCCACTTT	CASSQWTANSPLHF
TRBV19	-	TRBD2	TRBJ2-5	TGTGCCAGTAGTATAGATCCTGGGGAGGGGCAAGAGACCCAGTACTTC	CASSIDPGEGQETQYF
TRBV7-3	-	-	TRBJ2-6	TGTGCCAGCAGCTTAGTATCTGGGGCCAACGTCCTGACTTTC	CASSLVSGANVLTF
TRBV6-5	-	TRBD1	TRBJ2-7	TGTGCCAGCGCGACCTCAGGGGGCGTGTACGAGCAGTACTTC	CASATSGGVYEQYF
TRBV7-8	-	-	TRBJ2-3	TGTGCCAGCAGCTTAACTAGCAATGCAGATACGCAGTATTTT	CASSLTSNADTQYF
TRBV27	-	TRBD1	TRBJ1-1	TGTGCCAGCAGAGAAGACAGGGTTTCGAACACTGAAGCTTTCTTT	CASREDRVSNTEAFF
TRBV7-9	-	TRBD1	TRBJ1-6	TGTGCCAGCATGACTAAGGGGGCGTCTTCACCCCTCCACTTT	CASMTKGASSPLHF
TRBV4-1	-	TRBD1	TRBJ1-2	TGCGCCAGCAGCCAAGTATACGGGACAGGGACTAACTATGGCTACACCTTC	CASSQVYGTGTNYGYTF
TRBV30	-	TRBD1	TRBJ1-2	TGTGCCTGCCGCCACTCGACAGGGGGCGTCGGTGGCTACACCTTC	CACRHSTGGVGGYTF
TRBV10-1	-	-	TRBJ2-7	TGCGCCAGCAGTGGACAGAGGGGGACCTACGAGCAGTACTTC	CASSGQRGTYEQYF
TRBV7-9	few	-	TRBJ2-7	TGTGCCAGCAGCGTACGCGGAGGTCTACGAGAGCAGTACTTC	CASSVRGGLREQYF
TRBV5-1	few	-	TRBJ1-3	TGCGCCAGCAGCTTGGGCGGCCTCTCTGGAAACACCATATATTTT	CASSLGGLSGNTIYF
TRBV6-5	-	TRBD1	TRBJ2-7	TGTGCCAGCAGTTACTCAGCCGGGACAGCAATTTACGAGCAGTACTTC	CASSYSAGTAIYEQYF
TRBV18	-	-	TRBJ1-2	TGTGCCAGCTCACCAGAAGGGGCCCTCTATGGCTACACCTTC	CASSPEGALYGYTF
TRBV7-6	-	-	TRBJ2-7	TGTGCCAGCAGCTTAGCGTCGCGACAGAGCTCCTACGAGCAGTACTTC	CASSLASRQSSYEQYF
TRBV28	-	TRBD1	TRBJ2-7	TGTGCCAGCAGGGGTCGGACAGGGTTCCACGAGCAGTACTTC	CASRGRTGFHEQYF
TRBV18	-	TRBD1	TRBJ2-5	TGTGCCAGCTCACCAAACGGACAGGGGGCAGGGGAGACCCAGTACTTC	CASSPNGQGAGETQYF
TRBV30	-	-	TRBJ2-3	TGTGCCTGGGCCTCCTACTCCGTTGGCACAGATACGCAGTATTTT	CAWASYSVGTDTQYF
TRBV5-1	-	TRBD1	TRBJ2-7	TGCGCCAGCAGCTACACGAGACCGGGACAGGGTACCGAGCAGTACTTC	CASSYTRPGQGTEQYF
TRBV6-5	-	-	TRBJ1-2	TGTGCCAGCAGGAATAGTGTTAATGGCTACACCTTC	CASRNSVNGYTF
TRBV4-1	-	-	TRBJ2-7	TGCGCCAGCAGCCTGGCAGGGATCTCCGGGTACGAGCAGTACTTC	CASSLAGISGYEQYF
TRBV6-1	-	-	TRBJ1-2	TGTGCCAGCAGTCCGACAGACTACTATGGCTACACCTTC	CASSPTDYYGYTF
TRBV7-2	-	TRBD1	TRBJ1-6	TGTGCCAGCAGCTTAACAACAGGGGTATCCTCACCCCTCCACTTT	CASSLTTGVSSPLHF
TRBV6-7	-	-	TRBJ1-3	TGTGCCAGCAGTTACTCGACAGGCTTGGCTGTCTCTGGAAACACCATATATTTT	CASSYSTGLAVSGNTIYF
TRBV7-7	-	-	TRBJ1-4	TGTGCCAGCGCCTCGGGGGGATCTGCTAATGAAAAACTGTTTTTT	CASASGGSANEKLFF
TRBV18	-	-	TRBJ2-7	TGTGCCAGCTCACCGTACCTTTCGGGGTACGAGCAGTACTTC	CASSPYLSGYEQYF
TRBV6-1	-	TRBD1	TRBJ1-6	TGTGCCAGCAGTAAAGACAGGGGCAGTTCACCCCTCCACTTT	CASSKDRGSSPLHF
TRBV19	-	TRBD1	TRBJ2-7	TGTGCCAGTAGCGGGACAGGGTACGAGCAGTACTTC	CASSGTGYEQYF
TRBV2	once	-	TRBJ2-7	TGTGCCAGCACCCAGGGGTCCTACGAGCAGTACTTC	CASTQGSYEQYF
TRBV6-5	-	-	TRBJ1-4	TGTGCCAGCAGTTATCTCTCTGCAACTAATGAAAAACTGTTTTTT	CASSYLSATNEKLFF
TRBV2	few	TRBD1	TRBJ1-1	TGTGCCAGTCAGCTGACAGGGGGCGCGTTAATTGAAGCTTTCTTT	CASQLTGGALIEAFF
TRBV30	-	-	TRBJ1-1	TGTGCCTGGAGGGGGGACAAGTACACTGAAGCTTTCTTT	CAWRGDKYTEAFF
TRBV30	-	-	TRBJ1-1	TGTGCCTGGAGTGTACAACGGGGCACTGAAGCTTTCTTT	CAWSVQRGTEAFF
TRBV19	-	-	TRBJ1-4	TGTGCCAGTAGTATTTCGACAGATGAAAAACTGTTTTTT	CASSISTDEKLFF
TRBV4-2	-	TRBD1	TRBJ1-3	TGTGCCAGCAGCCAAGATCCCCGACAGGGGCTCTCTGGAAACACCATATATTTT	CASSQDPRQGLSGNTIYF
TRBV4-1	-	-	TRBJ1-2	TGCGCCAGCAGCCAATCCGGAGGGAGTCCCTATGGCTACACCTTC	CASSQSGGSPYGYTF
TRBV30	few	-	TRBJ1-5	TGTGCCTGGAGTGTAATCGGGAATCAGCCCCAGCATTTT	CAWSVIGNQPQHF
TRBV7-9	few	TRBD1	TRBJ1-4	TGTGCCAGCAGCTCCCGGACAGGGGACGAAAAACTGTTTTTT	CASSSRTGDEKLFF
TRBV7-2	-	-	TRBJ2-3	TGTGCCAGCAGCTTAACGACTTCGGGGGATACGCAGTATTTT	CASSLTTSGDTQYF
TRBV5-1	-	TRBD2	TRBJ2-1	TGCGCCAGCAGCAACCTGACTAGCGTTGGGGATGAGCAGTTCTTC	CASSNLTSVGDEQFF
TRBV6-6	-	TRBD1	TRBJ2-7	TGTGCCAGCAGAACCTACTGGAACCGGGACAGTTACGAGCAGTACTTC	CASRTYWNRDSYEQYF
TRBV6-6	-	-	TRBJ2-2	TGTGCCAGCAGTATCCAGGGCACCGGGGAGCTGTTTTTT	CASSIQGTGELFF
TRBV27	-	TRBD1	TRBJ1-5	TGTGCCAGCAGTCCAAGGGACAGGTCCAATCAGCCCCAGCATTTT	CASSPRDRSNQPQHF
TRBV2	-	-	TRBJ1-5	TGTGCCAGCAGACAGTCCAATCAGCCCCAGCATTTT	CASRQSNQPQHF
TRBV6-6	-	TRBD1	TRBJ1-2	TGTGCCAGCAGTGTACAGGGGGACTATGGCTACACCTTC	CASSVQGDYGYTF
TRBV4-3	-	TRBD1	TRBJ2-2	TGCGCCAGCAGCCAACCCCCGGGACAGGGCACCGGGGAGCTGTTTTTT	CASSQPPGQGTGELFF
TRBV2	once	TRBD1	TRBJ1-5	TGTGCCAGCAGCGGGGGACAGGGGTTACGGCAGCCCCAGCATTTT	CASSGGQGLRQPQHF
TRBV2	-	TRBD1	TRBJ1-2	TGTGCCAGCAGTGATAAGGGGGCGGCCTATGGCTACACCTTC	CASSDKGAAYGYTF
TRBV7-9	once	-	TRBJ1-2	TGTGCCAGCAGCTTATTCCCCCCGGGCTATGGCTACACCTTC	CASSLFPPGYGYTF
TRBV5-1	-	-	TRBJ1-1	TGCGCCAGCAGCTACGGGGATGTGAACACTGAAGCTTTCTTT	CASSYGDVNTEAFF
TRBV28	-	TRBD1	TRBJ2-7	TGTGCCAGCAAACCCAGACAGGGGGCAGGCTACGAGCAGTACTTC	CASKPRQGAGYEQYF
TRBV30	once	-	TRBJ2-1	TGTGCCTGGAGTTATGTCAATGAGCAGTTCTTC	CAWSYVNEQFF
TRBV7-9	-	TRBD1	TRBJ1-1	TGTGCCAGCAGCGCTAGGGGGACAGCGAACACTGAAGCTTTCTTT	CASSARGTANTEAFF
TRBV5-1	-	-	TRBJ2-7	TGCGCCAGCAGCTTGCGGGGATCCTACGAGCAGTACTTC	CASSLRGSYEQYF